Listed here are 17 T cell receptor beta chains from one sample, sequenced in a study of blood T cells in healthy people across ages. Through a sample-barcoded 5' primer and a J-beta primer mix, a second PCR was run for 7 to 11 cycles. MiXCR, run by TCRdb on the 5' RACE reads, gives a single entry per CDR3 protein. The sample yields around 1,500,000 distinct CDR3 sequences, about 28% seen once. Material: blood. These receptors originate from a woman in her twenties or thirties in good health.

In regard to this clonotype: Mismatch with germline at one junction end may stem from a read error. This chain uses TRBV25-1 with TRBJ1-2, with D maybe TRBD1 (6 bases). This CDR3 has 13 residues. Germline V gives CDR1 MGHDK, CDR2 SYGVNS. The CDR3 sequence is CTSSRDINYGYTF. The DNA of the CDR3 is TGTACCAGCAGTAGGGACATCAACTATGGCTACACCTTC.

This clonotype was recorded at least ten times. The rearrangement links TRBV10-3 to TRBJ2-1; 7 bases align to TRBD2. Germline CDR1 is ENHRY and CDR2 is SYGVKD. V gave up 4 bases and J gave up 6 bases; unmatched junction bases: 9. This CDR3 contains 15 residues. This CDR3 is CAISAGEGASNEQFF. The CDR3 DNA reads as TGTGCCATCAGTGCTGGGGAGGGAGCGTCCAATGAGCAGTTCTTC.

The V call is TRBV5-1, the J call TRBJ1-4; D possibly corresponds to TRBD1 (6 bases). Per the germline V gene, CDR1 is SGHRS and CDR2 is YFSETQ. The CDR3 sequence is 16 residues long. V shed 1 base and J shed 1 base, with 11 bases lying between them. The chain's CDR3 is CASSLSPTGTNEKLFF. Here the CDR3 DNA reads TGCGCCAGCAGCTTGTCTCCGACAGGAACTAATGAAAAACTGTTTTTT.

The V and J genes are TRBV10-2 and TRBJ1-1; D call uncertain. Germline loops: CDR1 WSHSY, CDR2 SAAADI. CDR3 length equals 14 residues. Trimming took off 3 bases at V and 0 bases at J, with 8 bases between the two ends. CDR3 protein: CASSEASLNTEAFF. In DNA, the CDR3 is TGCGCCAGCAGTGAAGCCAGCCTGAACACTGAAGCTTTCTTT.

The chain employs TRBV7-8 and TRBJ2-5; tentatively, D is TRBD1 or TRBD2 (7 bases each). Looked up from germline, CDR1 is SGHVS and CDR2 is FQNEAQ. The CDR3 runs to 15 residues. V lost 2 bases and J 7 bases, leaving 17 bases between the germline ends. The CDR3 loop reads CASSLKSGGGGTQYF. DNA for the CDR3: TGTGCCAGCAGCTTAAAGTCAGGGGGGGGAGGGACCCAGTACTTC.

Only a few counts were recorded for this clonotype. This chain links TRBV29-1 with TRBJ1-1; D is perhaps TRBD1 (6 bases). CDR1 and CDR2 (germline): SQVTM, ANQGSEA. The CDR3 covers 14 residues. Trimming stripped 0 bases from V and 3 bases from J, with 11 bases between. For the CDR3, the DNA is TGCAGCGTTGAAGAGGGGGACATGGACACTGAAGCTTTCTTT. It encodes CSVEEGDMDTEAFF.

This clonotype was seen a few times. The CDR3 reads CASSPRGLAGAGANVLTF. CDR3 DNA sequence: TGTGCCAGCAGTCCCCGGGGACTAGCGGGAGCAGGGGCCAACGTCCTGACTTTC. V gene TRBV6-1 combines with J gene TRBJ2-6; 14 positions agree with TRBD2. This CDR3 contains 18 residues. The germline V gene has CDR1 MNHNS and CDR2 SASEGT. Germline trimming cut 5 bases from V and 4 bases from J; bases unmatched to any gene: 7.

This clonotype showed up just a few times. This chain joins TRBV5-1 and TRBJ2-7; tentative D call: TRBD1 (5 bases). CDR3 length: 15 residues. V lost 4 bases to trimming and J lost 2 bases, with 16 bases between them. Germline CDR1 SGHRS, CDR2 YFSETQ. CDR3 nucleotide sequence: TGCGCCAGCAGCCCCCCGGACACCCATCCCTACGAGCAGTACTTC. It specifies CASSPPDTHPYEQYF.

The sample holds a few counts of this clonotype. This chain connects TRBV25-1 to TRBJ2-2; D gene ambiguous. Looked up from germline, CDR1 is MGHDK and CDR2 is SYGVNS. This CDR3 has 14 residues. Between the trimmed V and J ends, which lost 0 bases and 3 bases, there was a span of 5 bases. Here the CDR3 DNA reads TGTGCCAGCAGTGAATATCGGGACACCGGGGAGCTGTTTTTT. It encodes CASSEYRDTGELFF.

The chain links TRBV18 to TRBJ2-7, with D possibly being TRBD2 (5 bases). CDR3 length: 15 residues. Per germline, CDR1 KGHSH and CDR2 LQKENI. Trimming pared 6 bases from V and 0 bases from J, leaving 15 bases between. The CDR3 DNA reads TGTGCCAGCTCGTTCTACAGCGGAGACTCCTACGAGCAGTACTTC. Translation: CASSFYSGDSYEQYF.

The chain carries TRBV12-3 or TRBV12-4 and TRBJ1-1; 7 bases agree with TRBD1. This CDR3 has 16 residues. V lost 5 bases to trimming and J lost 4 bases; unmatched junction nucleotides: 13. The CDR3 nucleotides are TGTGCCAGCAGTCCGCCCACAGGGGTGCGGGCCACTGAAGCTTTCTTT. Amino acids: CASSPPTGVRATEAFF.

The table lists this clonotype with many counts. The rearrangement links TRBV5-1 to TRBJ2-2, with 10 nucleotides matching TRBD1. From germline, CDR1 is SGHRS and CDR2 YFSETQ. The V gene end was trimmed by 4 bases and the J gene end by 5 bases; junction bases not matched to a gene: 8. The CDR3 is 16 residues long. The CDR3 loop is CASSPGDRGLTGELFF. The DNA of the CDR3 is TGCGCCAGCAGCCCGGGGGACAGGGGTTTGACCGGGGAGCTGTTTTTT.

This clonotype was counted a few times. The chain has TRBV2 and TRBJ1-2, with TRBD1 matching 8 bases. Germline CDR1 reads SNHLY; CDR2 reads FYNNEI. Trimming removed 7 bases from V and 8 bases from J; junction bases left unmatched: 6. This CDR3 spans 12 amino acids. DNA of the CDR3: TGTGCCAGCACCATACAGGGGGTCGGCTACACCTTC. Encoded protein: CASTIQGVGYTF.

As to this clonotype: At one boundary the junction diverges from the germline segment, which might be a read error. The J gene is TRBJ1-5, the V gene TRBV12-3 or TRBV12-4; D remains unclear. The CDR3 is 14 amino acids. CDR3 in DNA: TGTGCCAGCAGCTTAGGCCCGGAGGGTCAGCCCCAGCATTTT. Translated: CASSLGPEGQPQHF.

This clonotype was picked up many times. V gene TRBV29-1 combines with J gene TRBJ2-7, with TRBD2 matching over 12 bases. The CDR3 length is 15 residues. V lost 4 bases and J lost 3; bases outside the gene matches: 7. Per germline, CDR1 SQVTM and CDR2 ANQGSEA. The DNA of the CDR3 is TGCAGCGTTGCCCGTAGACTAGCGGGAGACTACGAGCAGTACTTC. This sequence encodes CSVARRLAGDYEQYF.

This clonotype occurred a few times. This sequence joins TRBV28 and TRBJ2-5; 8 nucleotides line up with TRBD2. CDR1 is MDHEN and CDR2 is SYDVKM in the germline V gene. V was clipped by 0 bases and J by 3 bases; unmatched bases: 6. The CDR3 runs 16 residues. The CDR3 DNA is TGTGCCAGCAGTTTATGGGGCGGGGGGTCGGAAGAGACCCAGTACTTC. It is translated as CASSLWGGGSEETQYF.

This clonotype was counted at least ten times. V is TRBV5-1 and J is TRBJ2-4; 7 nucleotides agree with TRBD2. The CDR3 extends over 19 amino acids. Germline CDR1 reads SGHRS; CDR2 reads YFSETQ. With V trimmed by 0 bases and J by 3 bases, 15 bases remained unmatched. The CDR3 reads CASSLGPWRGREGKNIQYF. CDR3 coding DNA: TGCGCCAGCAGCTTGGGACCGTGGCGGGGCAGGGAGGGCAAAAACATTCAGTACTTC.